What follows describes a single T cell receptor beta chain. The PCR contained 60 Vbeta and 13 Jbeta primers. Profiling relied on immunoSEQ multiplex PCR, and the TCRdb table lists in-frame clones only, not all of them. The table lists around 160,000 clones, 80% to 90% of them singletons, with about 9.3% in the top ten. These data belong to a study of cytomegalovirus exposure and HLA in healthy donors. Sequenced: PBMCs. This TCR derives from a young man in good health and CMV-seropositive.

The CDR3 sequence: CASSLRTNEKLFF. CDR3 DNA sequence: TGTGCCAGCAGTTTACGGACTAATGAAAAACTGTTTTTT. The chain employs TRBV27 and TRBJ1-4; D remains unclear. V lost 2 bases and J lost 2, with 3 bases in between. CDR1 and CDR2 (germline): MNHEY, SMNVEV (reference sequence). The CDR3 spans 13 residues.